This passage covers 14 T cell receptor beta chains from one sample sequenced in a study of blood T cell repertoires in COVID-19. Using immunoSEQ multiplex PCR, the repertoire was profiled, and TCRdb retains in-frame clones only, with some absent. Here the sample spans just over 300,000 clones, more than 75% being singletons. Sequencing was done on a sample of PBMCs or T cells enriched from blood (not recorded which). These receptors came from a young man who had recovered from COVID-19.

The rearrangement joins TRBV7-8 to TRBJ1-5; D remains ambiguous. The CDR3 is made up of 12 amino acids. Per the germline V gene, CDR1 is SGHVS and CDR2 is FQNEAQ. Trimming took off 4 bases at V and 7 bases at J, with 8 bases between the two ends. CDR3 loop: CASSSTGQPQHF. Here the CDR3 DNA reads TGTGCCAGCAGCTCAACGGGGCAGCCCCAGCATTTT.

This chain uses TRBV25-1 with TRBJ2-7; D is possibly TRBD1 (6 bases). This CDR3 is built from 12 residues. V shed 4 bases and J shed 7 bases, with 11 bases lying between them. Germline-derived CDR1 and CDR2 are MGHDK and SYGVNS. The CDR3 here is CASSVTGREQYF. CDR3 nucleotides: TGTGCCAGCAGTGTTACAGGGCGAGAGCAGTACTTC.

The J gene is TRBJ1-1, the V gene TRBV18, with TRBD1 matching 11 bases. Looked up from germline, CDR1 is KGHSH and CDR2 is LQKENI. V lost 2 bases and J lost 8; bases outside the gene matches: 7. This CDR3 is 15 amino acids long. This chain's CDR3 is CASSPRTGGEREAFF. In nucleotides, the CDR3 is TGTGCCAGCTCACCAAGGACAGGGGGCGAGAGGGAAGCTTTCTTT.

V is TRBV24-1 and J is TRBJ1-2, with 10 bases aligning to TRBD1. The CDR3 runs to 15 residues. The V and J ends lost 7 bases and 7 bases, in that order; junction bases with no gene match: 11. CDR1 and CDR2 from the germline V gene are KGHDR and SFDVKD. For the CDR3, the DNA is TGTGCCACCAGGCCCGGGACAGGGGTCGGAAGTGGCTACACCTTC. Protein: CATRPGTGVGSGYTF.

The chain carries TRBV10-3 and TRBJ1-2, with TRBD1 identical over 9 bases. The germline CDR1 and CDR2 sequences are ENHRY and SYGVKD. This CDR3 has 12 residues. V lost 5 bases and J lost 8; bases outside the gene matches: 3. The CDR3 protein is CAISTGGAGYTF. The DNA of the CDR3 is TGTGCCATCAGTACAGGGGGCGCGGGCTACACCTTC.

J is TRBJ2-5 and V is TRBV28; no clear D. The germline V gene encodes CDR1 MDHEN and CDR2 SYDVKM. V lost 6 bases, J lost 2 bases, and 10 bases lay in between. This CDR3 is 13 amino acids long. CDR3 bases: TGTGCCAGCAGGCAACAGAGACAAGAGACCCAGTACTTC. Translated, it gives CASRQQRQETQYF.

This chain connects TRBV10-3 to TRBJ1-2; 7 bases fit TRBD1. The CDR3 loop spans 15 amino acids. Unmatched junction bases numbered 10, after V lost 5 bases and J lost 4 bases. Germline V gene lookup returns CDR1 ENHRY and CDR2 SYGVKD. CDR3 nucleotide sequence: TGTGCCATCAGTACTACAGGGGACGGTATCTATGGCTACACCTTC. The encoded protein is CAISTTGDGIYGYTF.

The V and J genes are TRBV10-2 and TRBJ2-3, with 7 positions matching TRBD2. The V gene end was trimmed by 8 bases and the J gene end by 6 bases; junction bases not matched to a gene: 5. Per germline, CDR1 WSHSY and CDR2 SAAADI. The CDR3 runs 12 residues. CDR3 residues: CASWGSGDTQYF. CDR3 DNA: TGCGCCAGCTGGGGTAGCGGGGATACGCAGTATTTT.

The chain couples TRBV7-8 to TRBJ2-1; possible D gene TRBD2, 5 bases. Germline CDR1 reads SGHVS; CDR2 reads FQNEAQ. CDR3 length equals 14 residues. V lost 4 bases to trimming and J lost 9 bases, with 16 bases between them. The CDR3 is CASSSRWERGEQFF. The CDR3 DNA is TGTGCCAGCAGCTCCCGGTGGGAGCGAGGTGAGCAGTTCTTC.

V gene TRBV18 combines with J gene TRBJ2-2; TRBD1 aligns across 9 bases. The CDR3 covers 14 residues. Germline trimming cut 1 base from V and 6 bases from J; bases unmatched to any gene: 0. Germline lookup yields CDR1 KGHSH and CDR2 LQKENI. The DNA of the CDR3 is TGTGCCAGCTCACCACGGGACAGGGCCGGGGAGCTGTTTTTT. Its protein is CASSPRDRAGELFF. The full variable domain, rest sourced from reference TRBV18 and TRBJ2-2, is NAGVMQNPRHLVRRRGQEARLRCSPMKGHSHVYWYRQLPEEGLKFMVYLQKENIIDESGMPKERFSAEFPKEGPSILRIQQVVRGDSAAYFCASSPRDRAGELFFGEGSRLTVL.

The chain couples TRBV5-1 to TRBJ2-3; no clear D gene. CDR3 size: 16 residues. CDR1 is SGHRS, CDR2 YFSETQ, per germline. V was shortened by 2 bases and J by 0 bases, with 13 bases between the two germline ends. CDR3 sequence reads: CASSLRHLTSTDTQYF. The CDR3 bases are TGCGCCAGCAGCTTACGACACCTCACTAGCACAGATACGCAGTATTTT.

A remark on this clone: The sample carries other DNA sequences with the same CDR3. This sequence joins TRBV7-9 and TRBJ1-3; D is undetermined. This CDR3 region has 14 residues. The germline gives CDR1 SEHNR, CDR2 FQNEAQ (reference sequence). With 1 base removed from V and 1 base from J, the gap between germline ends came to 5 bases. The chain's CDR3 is CASSLGGSGNTIYF. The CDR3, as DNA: TGTGCCAGCAGCTTAGGCGGTTCTGGAAACACCATATATTTT.

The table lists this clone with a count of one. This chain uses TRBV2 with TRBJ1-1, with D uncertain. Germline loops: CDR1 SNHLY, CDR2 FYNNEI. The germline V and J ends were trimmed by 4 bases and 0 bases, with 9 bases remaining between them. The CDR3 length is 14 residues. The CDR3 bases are TGTGCCAGCAGTGTTCGCAGGTTGAACACTGAAGCTTTCTTT. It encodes CASSVRRLNTEAFF.

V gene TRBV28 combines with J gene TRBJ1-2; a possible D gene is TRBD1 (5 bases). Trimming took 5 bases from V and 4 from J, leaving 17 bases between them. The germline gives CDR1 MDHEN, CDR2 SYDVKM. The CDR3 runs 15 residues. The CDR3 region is CASSPPGRVSYGYTF. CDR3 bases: TGTGCCAGCAGTCCCCCTGGCAGGGTCAGCTATGGCTACACCTTC.